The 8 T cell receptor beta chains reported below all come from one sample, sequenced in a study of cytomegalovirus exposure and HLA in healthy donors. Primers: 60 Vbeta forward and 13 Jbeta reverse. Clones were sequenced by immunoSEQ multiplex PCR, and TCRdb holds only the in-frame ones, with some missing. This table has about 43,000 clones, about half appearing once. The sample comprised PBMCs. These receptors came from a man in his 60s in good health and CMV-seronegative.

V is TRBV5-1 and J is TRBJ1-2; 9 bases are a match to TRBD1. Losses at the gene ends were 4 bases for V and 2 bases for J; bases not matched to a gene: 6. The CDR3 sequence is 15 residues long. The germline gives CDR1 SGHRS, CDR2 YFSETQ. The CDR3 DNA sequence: TGCGCCAGCAGCCCGGACGGACAGGGGAACTATGGCTACACCTTC. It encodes CASSPDGQGNYGYTF.

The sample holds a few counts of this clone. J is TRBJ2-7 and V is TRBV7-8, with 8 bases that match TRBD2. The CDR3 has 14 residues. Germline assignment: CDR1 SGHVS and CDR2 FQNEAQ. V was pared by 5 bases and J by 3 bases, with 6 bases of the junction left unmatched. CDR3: CASSDLSGNYEQYF. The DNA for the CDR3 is TGTGCCAGCAGCGACCTTAGCGGGAACTACGAGCAGTACTTC.

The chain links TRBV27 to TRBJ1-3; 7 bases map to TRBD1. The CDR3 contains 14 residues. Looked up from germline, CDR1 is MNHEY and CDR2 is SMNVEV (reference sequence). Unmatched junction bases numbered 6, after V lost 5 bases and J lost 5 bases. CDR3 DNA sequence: TGTGCCAGCAGTGAGACAGGGTTCCGAAACACCATATATTTT. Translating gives CASSETGFRNTIYF.

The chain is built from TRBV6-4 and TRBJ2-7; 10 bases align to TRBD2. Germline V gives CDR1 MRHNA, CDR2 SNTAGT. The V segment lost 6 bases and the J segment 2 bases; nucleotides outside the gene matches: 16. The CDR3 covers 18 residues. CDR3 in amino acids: CASRAKTPSGRAAYEQYF. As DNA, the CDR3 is TGTGCCAGCAGAGCAAAGACCCCCAGCGGGAGGGCCGCCTACGAGCAGTACTTC.

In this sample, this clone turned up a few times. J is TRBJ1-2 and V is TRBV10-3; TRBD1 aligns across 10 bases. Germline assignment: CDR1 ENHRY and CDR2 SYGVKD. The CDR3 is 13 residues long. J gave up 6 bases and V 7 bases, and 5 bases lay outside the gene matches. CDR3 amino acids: CAIKPDRGNGYTF. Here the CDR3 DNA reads TGTGCCATCAAACCGGACAGGGGGAATGGCTACACCTTC.

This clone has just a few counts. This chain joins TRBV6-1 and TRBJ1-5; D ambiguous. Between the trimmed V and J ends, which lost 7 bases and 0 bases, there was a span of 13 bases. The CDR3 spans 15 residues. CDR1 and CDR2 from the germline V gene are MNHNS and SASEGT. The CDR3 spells CASKRAVYSNQPQHF. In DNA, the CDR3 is TGTGCCAGCAAGAGGGCAGTCTATAGCAATCAGCCCCAGCATTTT.

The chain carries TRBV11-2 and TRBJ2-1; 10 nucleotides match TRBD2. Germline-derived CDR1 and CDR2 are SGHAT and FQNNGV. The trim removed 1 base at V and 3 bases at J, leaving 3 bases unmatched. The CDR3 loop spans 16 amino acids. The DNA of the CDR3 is TGTGCCAGCAGCTTAGGACTAGCGGGCTACTACAATGAGCAGTTCTTC. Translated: CASSLGLAGYYNEQFF.

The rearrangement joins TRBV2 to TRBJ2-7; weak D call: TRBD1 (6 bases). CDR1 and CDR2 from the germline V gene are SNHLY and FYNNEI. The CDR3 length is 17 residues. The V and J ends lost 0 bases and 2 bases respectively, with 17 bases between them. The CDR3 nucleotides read TGTGCCAGCAGTGAAGCGCTTCGGACAGCGACCCCCTACGAGCAGTACTTC. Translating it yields CASSEALRTATPYEQYF. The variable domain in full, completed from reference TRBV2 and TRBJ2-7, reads EPEVTQTPSHQVTQMGQEVILRCVPISNHLYFYWYRQILGQKVEFLVSFYNNEISEKSEIFDDQFSVERPDGSNFTLKIRSTKLEDSAMYFCASSEALRTATPYEQYFGPGTRLTVT.